The following is a T cell receptor (beta chain) sequence with its context. The sample is drawn from a study of CD8 T cells in Susac syndrome. It was with random hexamers that 0.5 to 1 ug RNA was reverse transcribed. The authors amplified TCR beta CDR3 across 54 Vbeta and 13 Jbeta using immunoSEQ multiplex PCR. MiXCR was run by TCRdb on the immunoSEQ multiplex PCR reads, yielding one entry per CDR3 protein. The data show approximately 120,000 distinct CDR3 sequences, about 92% seen once. TCR beta from blood CD8+ and CD4+ T cells was sequenced. The multiple sclerosis control group comprised treatment-naive patients with stable or active relapsing-remitting disease. TEMRA cells underwent FACS enrichment and CD8+ and CD4+ T cells underwent negative isolation. This receptor was identified in a human donor with multiple sclerosis. Sequencing was done on a sample of CD8+ T cells from PBMCs.

This CDR3 reads CASSVEVGTVTEAFF. The CDR3 DNA reads TGTGCCAGCAGCGTAGAGGTAGGCACCGTAACTGAAGCTTTCTTT. The rearrangement links TRBV9 to TRBJ1-1; D ambiguous. Trimming took off 0 bases at V and 5 bases at J, with 14 bases between the two ends. Germline V CDR1 and CDR2: SGDLS, YYNGEE. This CDR3 comprises 15 residues. The whole variable domain, remainder taken from reference TRBV9 and TRBJ1-1, is DSGVTQTPKHLITATGQRVTLRCSPRSGDLSVYWYQQSLDQGLQFLIQYYNGEERAKGNILERFSAQQFPDLHSELNLSSLELGDSALYFCASSVEVGTVTEAFFGQGTRLTVV.